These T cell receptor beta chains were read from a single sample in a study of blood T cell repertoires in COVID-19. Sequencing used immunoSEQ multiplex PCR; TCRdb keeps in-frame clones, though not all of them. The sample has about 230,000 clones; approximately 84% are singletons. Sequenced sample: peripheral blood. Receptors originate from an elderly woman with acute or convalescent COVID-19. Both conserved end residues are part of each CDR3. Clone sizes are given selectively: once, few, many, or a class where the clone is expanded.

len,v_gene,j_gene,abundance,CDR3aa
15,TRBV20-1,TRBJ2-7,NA,CSASKSGRGTYEQYF
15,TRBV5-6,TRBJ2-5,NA,CASSSTLAGKETQYF
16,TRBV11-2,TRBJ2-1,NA,CASSLQGVVTSNEQFF
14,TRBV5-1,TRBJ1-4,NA,CASSPGSANEKLFF
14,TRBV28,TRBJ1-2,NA,CASSFTGTSGGYTF
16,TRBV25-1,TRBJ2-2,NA,CASSGAGQGNTGELFF
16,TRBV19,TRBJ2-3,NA,CASRPRTSASTDTQYF
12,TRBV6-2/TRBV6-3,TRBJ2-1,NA,CASSQAGNEQFF
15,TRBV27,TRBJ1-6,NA,CASSLQGAANSPLHF
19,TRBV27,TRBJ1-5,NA,CASSPLQRQGIIGDQPQHF
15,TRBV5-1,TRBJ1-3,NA,CASSLDGGTGNTIYF
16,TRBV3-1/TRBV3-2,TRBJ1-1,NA,CASSQAGGAGNTEAFF
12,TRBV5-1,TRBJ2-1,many,CASTLRGNEQFF
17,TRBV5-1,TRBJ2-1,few,CASSWAPGLAGLNEQFF
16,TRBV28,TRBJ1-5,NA,CASRYPDGTGLQPQHF
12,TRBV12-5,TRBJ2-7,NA,CASRDIYYEQYF
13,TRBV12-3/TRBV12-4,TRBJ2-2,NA,CAGRAGRTGELFF
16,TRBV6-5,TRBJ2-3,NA,CASSYNSGSSTDTQYF
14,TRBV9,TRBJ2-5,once,CASSVGGTVETQYF
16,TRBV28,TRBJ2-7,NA,CASSWLRGRGSYEQYF
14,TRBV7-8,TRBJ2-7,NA,CASSLGRQNYEQYF
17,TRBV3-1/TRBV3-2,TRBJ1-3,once,CASSQGSGSTGGNTIYF
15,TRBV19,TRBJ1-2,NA,CASSISWTGSYGYTF
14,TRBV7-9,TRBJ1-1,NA,CASSSTGGYTEAFF
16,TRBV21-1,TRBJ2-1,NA,CASRKPWTSGYNEQFF
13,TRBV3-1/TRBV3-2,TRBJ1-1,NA,CASRLGQNTEAFF
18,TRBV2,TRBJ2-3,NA,CASSEGSGLAGSTDTQYF
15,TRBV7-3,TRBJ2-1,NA,CASSPAGGPGNEQFF
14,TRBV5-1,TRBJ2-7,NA,CASTRDRDLDEQYF
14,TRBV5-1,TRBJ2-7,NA,CASSPGTSGYEQYF
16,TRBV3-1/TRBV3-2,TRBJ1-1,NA,CASSQATGTGNTEAFF
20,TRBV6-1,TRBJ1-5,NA,CASSEGFGQGTLYSNQPQHF
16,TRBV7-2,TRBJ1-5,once,CASSLGQGAGNQPQHF
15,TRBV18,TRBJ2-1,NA,CASSSGTSGMGEQFF